Shown below are 16 T cell receptor beta chains from a single sample sequenced in a study of lymphopenia after photon versus proton radiotherapy. TCRdb's copy holds only in-frame clones and misses some; the assay was immunoSEQ multiplex PCR. The sample lists 25,000 to 35,000 clones, about nine tenths seen once, with approximately 6.5% in the top ten. The source material was peripheral blood, sampled from a patient treated with photon-based radiotherapy. These receptors all stem from a woman between 50 and 59 years old with pancreatic cancer.

V gene TRBV9 combines with J gene TRBJ2-3; D is uncertain. V was shortened by 4 bases and J by 2 bases, with 8 bases between the two germline ends. CDR3 length: 13 amino acids. CDR1 SGDLS and CDR2 YYNGEE come from the germline V gene. The CDR3 reads CASSPDHTDTQYF. In nucleotides, the CDR3 is TGTGCCAGCAGCCCGGATCACACAGATACGCAGTATTTT.

The chain couples TRBV5-1 to TRBJ1-3; no firm D call. Germline V gives CDR1 SGHRS, CDR2 YFSETQ. CDR3 length: 16 residues. Trimming shortened V by 2 bases and J by 0 bases, and 12 bases separated the two germline ends. DNA for the CDR3: TGCGCCAGCAGCTTAAACCGACAATCCTCTGGAAACACCATATATTTT. Amino acids: CASSLNRQSSGNTIYF. The variable domain in full, with the rest retrieved from reference TRBV5-1 and TRBJ1-3, is KAGVTQTPRYLIKTRGQQVTLSCSPISGHRSVSWYQQTPGQGLQFLFEYFSETQRNKGNFPGRFSGRQFSNSRSEMNVSTLELGDSALYLCASSLNRQSSGNTIYFGEGSWLTVV.

This clone came up once. V and J are TRBV18 and TRBJ1-4, with a weak D call TRBD1 (5 bases). Germline V gene data show CDR1 as KGHSH and CDR2 as LQKENI. Trimming took off 1 base at V and 8 bases at J, with 17 bases between the two ends. The CDR3 extends over 16 amino acids. The CDR3 is CASSPRQGGSREKLFF. The CDR3 DNA is TGTGCCAGCTCACCACGGCAGGGAGGATCAAGAGAAAAACTGTTTTTT.

V usage is TRBV6-6 and J usage is TRBJ1-2, with 8 bases that match TRBD1. In germline, CDR1 is MNHNY, CDR2 SVGAGI (reference sequence). The V segment lost 2 bases and the J segment 5 bases; nucleotides outside the gene matches: 7. The CDR3 sequence is 15 residues long. In DNA form, the CDR3 reads TGTGCCAGCAGTTACAATACCGGGACAGGTTATGGCTACACCTTC. Its protein is CASSYNTGTGYGYTF.

The chain has TRBV7-2 and TRBJ1-1; 8 bases match TRBD1. From germline, CDR1 is SGHTA and CDR2 FQGNSA. Losses at the gene ends were 4 bases for V and 3 bases for J; bases not matched to a gene: 4. This CDR3 spans 14 amino acids. CDR3 sequence: CASSSQGADTEAFF. Written as DNA, the CDR3 is TGTGCCAGCAGCTCCCAGGGGGCGGACACTGAAGCTTTCTTT.

The rearrangement links TRBV29-1 to TRBJ2-2; D unresolved. The CDR3 consists of 13 residues. The V end was cut by 3 bases, the J end by 6 bases, with 11 bases between. Looked up from germline, CDR1 is SQVTM and CDR2 is ANQGSEA. The CDR3 spells CSVESRTPGELFF. The CDR3 DNA reads TGCAGCGTTGAGAGCAGAACGCCCGGGGAGCTGTTTTTT.

This clone was picked up one time. The rearrangement links TRBV7-6 to TRBJ2-7, with 10 bases identical to TRBD2. CDR3 length: 16 amino acids. Looked up from germline, CDR1 is SGHVS and CDR2 is FNYEAQ. With 5 bases clipped from V and 2 bases from J, the junction kept 9 bases outside the gene matches. CDR3 residues: CASSDTWTSGTYEQYF. The CDR3 nucleotides read TGTGCCAGCAGCGATACCTGGACTAGCGGAACCTACGAGCAGTACTTC.

The chain is built from TRBV7-2 and TRBJ2-5; D unresolved. CDR1 is SGHTA, CDR2 FQGNSA, per germline. V gave up 1 base and J gave up 9 bases, with 21 bases separating them. The length of the CDR3 is 16 residues. CDR3 in DNA: TGTGCCAGCAGCTTAGAGGCAGGACGGCCCAAGAGACCCCAGTACTTC. This sequence encodes CASSLEAGRPKRPQYF.

The chain joins TRBV27 to TRBJ1-5; D perhaps matches TRBD1 (5 bases). This CDR3 spans 14 amino acids. Trimming left V 5 bases short and J 5 bases short, with 13 bases between. The germline V gene encodes CDR1 MNHEY and CDR2 SMNVEV (reference sequence). CDR3 in DNA: TGTGCCAGCAGTCCCCGGACACTCGATCAGCCCCAGCATTTT. This encodes CASSPRTLDQPQHF.

The gene calls are TRBV7-2 and TRBJ2-3; TRBD1 is a possible D gene (5 bases). Trimming removed 5 bases from V and 6 bases from J, with 21 bases in between. The length of the CDR3 is 16 residues. Germline V gives CDR1 SGHTA, CDR2 FQGNSA. CDR3 sequence: CASSPRKGSQRDTQYF. The CDR3 nucleotides are TGTGCCAGCAGCCCCCGAAAGGGGTCACAAAGGGATACGCAGTATTTT.

The chain links TRBV6-6 to TRBJ2-2, with TRBD1 as a possible D gene (5 bases). Germline CDR1 reads MNHNY; CDR2 reads SVGAGI (reference sequence). The length of the CDR3 is 15 residues. Between the trimmed V and J ends, which lost 11 bases and 3 bases, there was a span of 19 bases. The CDR3 DNA sequence: TGTGCCGGACAAAGTTCGGGCTACGACACCGGGGAGCTGTTTTTT. It is translated as CAGQSSGYDTGELFF.

The chain joins TRBV14 to TRBJ2-3; tentatively, D is TRBD2 (6 bases). This CDR3 comprises 16 residues. V was clipped by 2 bases and J by 3 bases, with 15 bases between them. CDR1 SGHDN and CDR2 FVKESK come from the germline V gene. The CDR3 region is CASSQRTTSRTDTQYF. CDR3 nucleotide sequence: TGTGCCAGCAGCCAAAGAACCACTAGCAGGACAGATACGCAGTATTTT.

The chain employs TRBV19 and TRBJ2-5; 8 bases agree with TRBD1. Germline CDR1 is LNHDA and CDR2 is SQIVND (reference sequence). Unmatched junction bases numbered 12, after V lost 1 base and J lost 5 bases. CDR3 length: 17 residues. CDR3 amino acids: CASSIAGRGPESETQYF. The CDR3 nucleotides are TGTGCCAGTAGTATAGCGGGCAGGGGGCCAGAGAGCGAGACCCAGTACTTC. Complete variable domain (other parts from reference TRBV19 and TRBJ2-5): DGGITQSPKYLFRKEGQNVTLSCEQNLNHDAMYWYRQDPGQGLRLIYYSQIVNDFQKGDIAEGYSVSREKKESFPLTVTSAQKNPTAFYLCASSIAGRGPESETQYFGPGTRLLVL.

The sample holds one count of this clone. The J gene is TRBJ2-5, the V gene TRBV7-2; TRBD2 agrees at 12 bases. The ends lost 1 base at V and 5 bases at J; junction bases unmatched: 8. Germline values: CDR1 SGHTA, CDR2 FQGNSA. This CDR3 region has 17 residues. CDR3 loop: CASSLGRLAGGDETQYF. The CDR3 region has the DNA TGTGCCAGCAGCTTAGGTCGGCTAGCGGGAGGGGATGAGACCCAGTACTTC.

The chain is built from TRBV5-1 and TRBJ2-1, with 14 bases fitting TRBD2. The CDR3 is made up of 15 amino acids. With V trimmed by 3 bases and J by 10 bases, 6 bases remained unmatched. Looked up from germline, CDR1 is SGHRS and CDR2 is YFSETQ. The CDR3 loop reads CASSSGTSGSWEQFF. The CDR3 bases are TGCGCCAGCAGCTCAGGGACTAGCGGGAGCTGGGAGCAGTTCTTC.

This CDR3 reads CASSSGTWNTEAFF. CDR3 DNA: TGTGCCAGCAGCTCCGGGACCTGGAACACTGAAGCTTTCTTT. This chain joins TRBV13 and TRBJ1-1; TRBD1 is a possible D gene (5 bases). Germline values: CDR1 PRHDT, CDR2 FYEKMQ (reference sequence). V was pared by 4 bases and J by 1 base, with 10 bases between. The CDR3 has 14 amino acids.